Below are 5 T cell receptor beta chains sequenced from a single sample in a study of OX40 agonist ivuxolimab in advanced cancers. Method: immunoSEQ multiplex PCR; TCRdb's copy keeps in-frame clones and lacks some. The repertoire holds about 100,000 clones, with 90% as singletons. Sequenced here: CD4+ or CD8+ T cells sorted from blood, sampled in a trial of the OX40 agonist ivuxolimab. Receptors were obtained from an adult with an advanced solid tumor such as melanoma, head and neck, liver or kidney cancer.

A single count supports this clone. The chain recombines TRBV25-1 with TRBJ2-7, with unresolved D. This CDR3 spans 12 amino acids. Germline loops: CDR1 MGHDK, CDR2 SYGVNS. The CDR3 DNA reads TGTGCTTCAGGCCCAAGCTCCTACGAGCAGTACTTC. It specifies CASGPSSYEQYF.

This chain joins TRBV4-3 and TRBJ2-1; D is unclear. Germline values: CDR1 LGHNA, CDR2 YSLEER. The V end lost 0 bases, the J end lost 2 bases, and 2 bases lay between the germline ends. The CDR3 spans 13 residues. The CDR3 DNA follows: TGCGCCAGCAGCCAAGAACCCTACAATGAGCAGTTCTTC. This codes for CASSQEPYNEQFF.

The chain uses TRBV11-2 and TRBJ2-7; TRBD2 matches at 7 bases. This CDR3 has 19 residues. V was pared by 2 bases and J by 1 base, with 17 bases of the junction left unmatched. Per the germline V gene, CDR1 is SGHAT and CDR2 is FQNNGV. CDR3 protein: CASSLSYGGRKSPSYEQYF. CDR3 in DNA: TGTGCCAGCAGCTTAAGTTATGGCGGGAGAAAATCCCCTTCCTACGAGCAGTACTTC.

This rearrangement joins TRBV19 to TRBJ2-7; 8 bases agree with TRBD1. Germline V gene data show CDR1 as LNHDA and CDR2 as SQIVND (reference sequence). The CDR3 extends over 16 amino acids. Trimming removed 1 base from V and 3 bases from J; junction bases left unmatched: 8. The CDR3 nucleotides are TGTGCCAGTAGTATAGTAGGCGGACAGGGAGGCTACGAGCAGTACTTC. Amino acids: CASSIVGGQGGYEQYF.

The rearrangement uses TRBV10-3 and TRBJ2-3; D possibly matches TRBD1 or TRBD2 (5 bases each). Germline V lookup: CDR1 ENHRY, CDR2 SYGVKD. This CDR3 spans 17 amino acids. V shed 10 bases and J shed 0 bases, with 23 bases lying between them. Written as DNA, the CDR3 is TGTGCCACCCTTACTCAACTTGGGGGAGAAAGCACAGATACGCAGTATTTT. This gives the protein CATLTQLGGESTDTQYF.